The TCR beta chain under discussion was sequenced for a study of beta chain features in type 1 diabetes. Study results and limitations: All four CD4+ subsets from Type 1 diabetes patients carried moderately but significantly shorter TCRB CDR3s.

Heparinised blood was drawn once per donor, averaging around 110 mL. Sort purity for all populations was recorded as exceeding 98%. In regard to this clone: Its target is unknown.

Isolated RNA was reverse transcribed in full, so expressed TCRB transcripts were sequenced. TCRdb's copy holds only in-frame clones and misses some; the assay was immunoSEQ multiplex PCR. Altogether around 100,000 clones are present, approximately 30% being singletons, with the ten largest covering 0.5% to 0.55%. CDR3 length: 14 residues. Trimming removed 5 bases at V and 1 base at J, with 11 bases between. Germline assignment: CDR1 LNHDA and CDR2 SQIVND (reference sequence). The source material was central memory CD4+ T cells from blood. The receptor was isolated from a woman between 18 and 29 years old with type 1 diabetes. This chain uses TRBV19 with TRBJ1-1; D not resolved. The CDR3 spells CASSVGSWNTEAFF. DNA of the CDR3: TGTGCCAGTAGTGTTGGCAGTTGGAACACTGAAGCTTTCTTT.